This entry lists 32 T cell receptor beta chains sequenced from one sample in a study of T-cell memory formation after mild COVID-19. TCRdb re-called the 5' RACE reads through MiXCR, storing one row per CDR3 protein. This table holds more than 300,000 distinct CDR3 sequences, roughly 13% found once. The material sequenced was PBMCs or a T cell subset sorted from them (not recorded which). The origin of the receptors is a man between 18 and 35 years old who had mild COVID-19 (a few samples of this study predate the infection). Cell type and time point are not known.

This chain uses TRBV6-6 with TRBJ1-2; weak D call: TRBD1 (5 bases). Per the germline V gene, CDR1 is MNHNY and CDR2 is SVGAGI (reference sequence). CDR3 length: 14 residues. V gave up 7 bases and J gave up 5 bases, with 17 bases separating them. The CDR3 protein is CASIHGGLAYGYTF. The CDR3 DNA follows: TGTGCCAGCATCCACGGGGGTTTAGCATATGGCTACACCTTC.

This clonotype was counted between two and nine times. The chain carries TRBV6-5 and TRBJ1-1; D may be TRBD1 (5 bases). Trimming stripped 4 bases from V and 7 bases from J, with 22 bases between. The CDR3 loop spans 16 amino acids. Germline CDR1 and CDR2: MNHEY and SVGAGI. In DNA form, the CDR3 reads TGTGCCAGCAGTTTCTACTTTCCTCCCGGGGGGAGTGAAGCTTTCTTT. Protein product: CASSFYFPPGGSEAFF.

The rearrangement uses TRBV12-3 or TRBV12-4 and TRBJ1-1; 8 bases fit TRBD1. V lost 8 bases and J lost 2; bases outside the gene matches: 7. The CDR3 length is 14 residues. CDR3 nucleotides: TGTGCCAGCCGAAAACAGGGGGTAAACACTGAAGCTTTCTTT. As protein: CASRKQGVNTEAFF.

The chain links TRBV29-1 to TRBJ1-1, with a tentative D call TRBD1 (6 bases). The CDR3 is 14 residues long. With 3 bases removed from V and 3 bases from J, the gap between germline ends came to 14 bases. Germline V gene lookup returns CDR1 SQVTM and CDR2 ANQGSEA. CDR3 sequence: CSVEIMAGDTEAFF. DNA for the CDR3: TGCAGCGTTGAGATAATGGCAGGGGACACTGAAGCTTTCTTT.

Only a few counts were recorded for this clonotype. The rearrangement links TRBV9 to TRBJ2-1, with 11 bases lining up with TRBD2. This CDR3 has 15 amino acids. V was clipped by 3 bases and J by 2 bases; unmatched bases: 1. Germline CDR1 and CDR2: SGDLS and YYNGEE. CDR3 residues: CASSATSGTYNEQFF. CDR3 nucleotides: TGTGCCAGCAGCGCGACTAGCGGGACCTACAATGAGCAGTTCTTC.

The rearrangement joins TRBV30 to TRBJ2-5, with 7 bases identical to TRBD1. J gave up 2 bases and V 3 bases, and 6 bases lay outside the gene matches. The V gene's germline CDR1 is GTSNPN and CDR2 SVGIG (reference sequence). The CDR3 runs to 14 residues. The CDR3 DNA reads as TGTGCCTGGAGGGGACAGAGTTTTCAAGAGACCCAGTACTTC. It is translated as CAWRGQSFQETQYF. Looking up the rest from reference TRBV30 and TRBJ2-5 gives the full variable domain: SQTIHQWPATLVQPVGSPLSLECTVEGTSNPNLYWYRQAAGRGLQLLFYSVGIGQISSEVPQNLSASRPQDRQFILSSKKLLLSDSGFYLCAWRGQSFQETQYFGPGTRLLVL.

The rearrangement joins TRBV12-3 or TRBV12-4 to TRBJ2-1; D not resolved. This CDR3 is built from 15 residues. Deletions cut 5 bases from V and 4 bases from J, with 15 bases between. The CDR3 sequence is CASSAPGPFYNEQFF. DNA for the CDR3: TGTGCCAGCAGTGCTCCGGGCCCCTTTTACAATGAGCAGTTCTTC.

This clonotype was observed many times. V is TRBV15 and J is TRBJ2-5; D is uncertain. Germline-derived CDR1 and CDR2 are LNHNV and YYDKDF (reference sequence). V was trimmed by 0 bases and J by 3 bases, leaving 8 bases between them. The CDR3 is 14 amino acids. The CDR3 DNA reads TGTGCCACCAGCAGAGACGCATCTAAAGAGACCCAGTACTTC. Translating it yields CATSRDASKETQYF.

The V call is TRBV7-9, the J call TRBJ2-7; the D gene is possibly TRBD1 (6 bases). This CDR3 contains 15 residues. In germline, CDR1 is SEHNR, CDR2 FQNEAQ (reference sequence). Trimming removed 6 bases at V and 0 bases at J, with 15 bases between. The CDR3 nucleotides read TGTGCCAGCAGTCCCCGTCCAGGGGACTCCTACGAGCAGTACTTC. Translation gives CASSPRPGDSYEQYF.

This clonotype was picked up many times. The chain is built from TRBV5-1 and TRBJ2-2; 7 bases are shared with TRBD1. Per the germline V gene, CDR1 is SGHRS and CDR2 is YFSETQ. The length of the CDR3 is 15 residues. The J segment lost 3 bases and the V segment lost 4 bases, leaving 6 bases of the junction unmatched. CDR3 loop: CASSRATGDTGELFF. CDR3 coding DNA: TGCGCCAGCAGCCGGGCTACAGGGGACACCGGGGAGCTGTTTTTT.

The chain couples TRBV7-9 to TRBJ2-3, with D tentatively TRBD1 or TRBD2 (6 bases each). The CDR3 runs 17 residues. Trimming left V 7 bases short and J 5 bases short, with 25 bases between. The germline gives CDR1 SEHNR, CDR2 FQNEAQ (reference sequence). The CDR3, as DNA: TGTGCCAGCAAGCCCCCTGGGGGGCCCTCCTCCAGAGATACGCAGTATTTT. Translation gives CASKPPGGPSSRDTQYF.

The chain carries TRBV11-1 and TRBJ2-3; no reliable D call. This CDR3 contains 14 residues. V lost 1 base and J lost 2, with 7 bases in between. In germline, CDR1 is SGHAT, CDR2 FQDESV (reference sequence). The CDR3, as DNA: TGTGCCAGCAGCTTAGGATCCAACACAGATACGCAGTATTTT. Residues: CASSLGSNTDTQYF.

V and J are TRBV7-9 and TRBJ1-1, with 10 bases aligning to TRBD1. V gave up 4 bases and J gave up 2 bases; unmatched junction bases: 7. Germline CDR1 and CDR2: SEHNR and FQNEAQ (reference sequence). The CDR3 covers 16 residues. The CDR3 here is CASSSALTGGNTEAFF. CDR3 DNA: TGTGCCAGCAGCTCCGCCCTGACAGGGGGCAACACTGAAGCTTTCTTT. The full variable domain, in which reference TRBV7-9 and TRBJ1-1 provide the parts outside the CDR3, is DTGVSQNPRHKITKRGQNVTFRCDPISEHNRLYWYRQTLGQGPEFLTYFQNEAQLEKSRLLSDRFSAERPKGSFSTLEIQRTEQGDSAMYLCASSSALTGGNTEAFFGQGTRLTVV.

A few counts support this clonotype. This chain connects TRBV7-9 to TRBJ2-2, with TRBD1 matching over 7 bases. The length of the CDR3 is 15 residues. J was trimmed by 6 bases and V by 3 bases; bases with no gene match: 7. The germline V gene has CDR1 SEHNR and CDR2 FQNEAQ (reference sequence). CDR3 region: CASSFRQGSAGELFF. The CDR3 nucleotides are TGTGCCAGCAGCTTCCGACAGGGATCGGCCGGGGAGCTGTTTTTT.

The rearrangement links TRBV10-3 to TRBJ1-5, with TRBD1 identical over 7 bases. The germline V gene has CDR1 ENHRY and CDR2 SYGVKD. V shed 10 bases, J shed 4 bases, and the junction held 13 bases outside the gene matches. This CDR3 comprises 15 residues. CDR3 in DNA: TGTGCCACCGATCCTCGACAGGGAGGGAATCAGCCCCAGCATTTT. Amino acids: CATDPRQGGNQPQHF.

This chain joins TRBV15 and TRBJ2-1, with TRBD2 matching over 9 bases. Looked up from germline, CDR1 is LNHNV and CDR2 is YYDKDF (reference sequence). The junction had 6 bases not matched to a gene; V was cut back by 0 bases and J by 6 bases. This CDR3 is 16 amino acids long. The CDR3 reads CATSRDLRGGRNEQFF. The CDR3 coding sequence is TGTGCCACCAGCAGAGATCTGCGGGGGGGCCGCAATGAGCAGTTCTTC. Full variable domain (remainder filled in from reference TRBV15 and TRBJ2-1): DAMVIQNPRYQVTQFGKPVTLSCSQTLNHNVMYWYQQKSSQAPKLLFHYYDKDFNNEADTPDNFQSRRPNTSFCFLDIRSPGLGDTAMYLCATSRDLRGGRNEQFFGPGTRLTVL.

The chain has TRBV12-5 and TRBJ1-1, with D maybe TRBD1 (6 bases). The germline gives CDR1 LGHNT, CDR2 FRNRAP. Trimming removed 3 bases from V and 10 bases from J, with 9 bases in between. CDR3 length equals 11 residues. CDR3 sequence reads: CASGFSGAAFF. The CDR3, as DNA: TGTGCTAGTGGTTTTTCAGGGGCAGCTTTCTTT.

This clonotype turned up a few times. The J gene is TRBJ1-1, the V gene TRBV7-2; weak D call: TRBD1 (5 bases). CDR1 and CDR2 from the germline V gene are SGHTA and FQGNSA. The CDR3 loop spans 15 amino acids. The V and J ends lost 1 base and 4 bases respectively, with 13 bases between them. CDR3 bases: TGTGCCAGCAGCTTAGAAGGGGAGTGGGGCACTGAAGCTTTCTTT. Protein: CASSLEGEWGTEAFF. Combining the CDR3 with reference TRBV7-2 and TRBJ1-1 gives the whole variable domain GAGVSQSPSNKVTEKGKDVELRCDPISGHTALYWYRQSLGQGLEFLIYFQGNSAPDKSGLPSDRFSAERTGGSVSTLTIQRTQQEDSAVYLCASSLEGEWGTEAFFGQGTRLTVV.

In DNA form, the CDR3 reads TGCGCCAGCAGCTGGGGTATTAGCTCCTACAATGAGCAGTTCTTC. Its protein is CASSWGISSYNEQFF. This sequence joins TRBV5-1 and TRBJ2-1; D unclear. V was trimmed by 3 bases and J by 0 bases, leaving 10 bases between them. This CDR3 has 15 amino acids. Germline V gives CDR1 SGHRS, CDR2 YFSETQ.

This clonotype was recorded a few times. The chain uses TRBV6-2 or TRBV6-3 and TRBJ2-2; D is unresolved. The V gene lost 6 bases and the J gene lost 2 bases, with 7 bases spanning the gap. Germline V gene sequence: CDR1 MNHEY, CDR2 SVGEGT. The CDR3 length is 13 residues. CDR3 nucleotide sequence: TGTGCCAGCAGATCGGTAAACACCGGGGAGCTGTTTTTT. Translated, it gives CASRSVNTGELFF.

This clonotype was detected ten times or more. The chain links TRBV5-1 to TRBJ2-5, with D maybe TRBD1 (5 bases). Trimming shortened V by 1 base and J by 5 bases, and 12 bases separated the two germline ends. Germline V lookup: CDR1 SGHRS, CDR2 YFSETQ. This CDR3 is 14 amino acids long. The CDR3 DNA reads TGCGCCAGCAGCTTGCTGACAGTTCCGGAGACCCAGTACTTC. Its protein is CASSLLTVPETQYF.

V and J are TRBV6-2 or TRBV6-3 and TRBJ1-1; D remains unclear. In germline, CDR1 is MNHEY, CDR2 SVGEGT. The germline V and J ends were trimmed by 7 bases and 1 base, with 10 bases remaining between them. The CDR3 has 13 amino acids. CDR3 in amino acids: CASMWAGNTEAFF. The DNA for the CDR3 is TGTGCCAGCATGTGGGCGGGGAACACTGAAGCTTTCTTT.

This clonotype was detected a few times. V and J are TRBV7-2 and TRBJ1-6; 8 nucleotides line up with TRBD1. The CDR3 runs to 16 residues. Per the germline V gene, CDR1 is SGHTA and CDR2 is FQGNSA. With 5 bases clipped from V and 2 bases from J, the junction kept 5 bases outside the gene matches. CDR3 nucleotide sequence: TGTGCCAGCAGCCGACAGGGGACCACCTATAATTCACCCCTCCACTTT. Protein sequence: CASSRQGTTYNSPLHF.

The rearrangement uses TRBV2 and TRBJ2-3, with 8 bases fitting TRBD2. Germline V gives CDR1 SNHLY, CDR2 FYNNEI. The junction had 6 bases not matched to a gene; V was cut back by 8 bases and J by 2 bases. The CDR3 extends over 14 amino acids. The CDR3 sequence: CASPTSGPTDTQYF. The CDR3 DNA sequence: TGTGCCAGCCCAACTAGCGGACCCACAGATACGCAGTATTTT.

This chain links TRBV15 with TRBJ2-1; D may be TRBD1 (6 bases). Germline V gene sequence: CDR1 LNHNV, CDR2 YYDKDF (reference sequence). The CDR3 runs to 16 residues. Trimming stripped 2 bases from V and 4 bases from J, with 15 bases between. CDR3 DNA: TGTGCCACCAGCAGACTATCCGGGACAACTTACAATGAGCAGTTCTTC. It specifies CATSRLSGTTYNEQFF.

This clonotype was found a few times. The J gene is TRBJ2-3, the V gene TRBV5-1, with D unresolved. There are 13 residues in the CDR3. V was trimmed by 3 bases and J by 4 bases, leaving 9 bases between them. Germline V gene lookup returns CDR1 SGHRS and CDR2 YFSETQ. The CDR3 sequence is CASSSPSPDTQYF. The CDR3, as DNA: TGCGCCAGCAGCTCCCCCTCCCCAGATACGCAGTATTTT.

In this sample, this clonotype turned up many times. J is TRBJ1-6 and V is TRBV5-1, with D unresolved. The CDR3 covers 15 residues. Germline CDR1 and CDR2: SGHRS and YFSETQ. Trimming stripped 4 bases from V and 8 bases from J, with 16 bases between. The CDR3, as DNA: TGCGCCAGCAGCCGGTCCTACCCCGAGGATTCACCCCTCCACTTT. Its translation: CASSRSYPEDSPLHF.

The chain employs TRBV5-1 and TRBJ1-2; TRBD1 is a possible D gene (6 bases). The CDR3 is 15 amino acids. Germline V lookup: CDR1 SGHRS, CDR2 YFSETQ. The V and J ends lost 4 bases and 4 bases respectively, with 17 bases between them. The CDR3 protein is CASSPLQTGGYGYTF. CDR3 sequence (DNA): TGCGCCAGCAGCCCGCTTCAGACAGGCGGCTATGGCTACACCTTC.

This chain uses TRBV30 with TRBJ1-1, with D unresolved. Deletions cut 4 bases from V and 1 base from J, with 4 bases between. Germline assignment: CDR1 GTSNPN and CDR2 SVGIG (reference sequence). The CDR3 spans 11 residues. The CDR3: CAWIENTEAFF. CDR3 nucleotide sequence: TGTGCCTGGATCGAGAACACTGAAGCTTTCTTT.

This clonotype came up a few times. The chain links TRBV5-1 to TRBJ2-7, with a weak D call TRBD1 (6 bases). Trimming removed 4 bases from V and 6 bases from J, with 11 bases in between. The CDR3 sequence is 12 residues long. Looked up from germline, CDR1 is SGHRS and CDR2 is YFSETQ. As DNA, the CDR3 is TGCGCCAGCAGCCTGGACAGCACCGAGCAGTACTTC. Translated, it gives CASSLDSTEQYF. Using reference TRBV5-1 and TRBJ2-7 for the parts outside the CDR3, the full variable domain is KAGVTQTPRYLIKTRGQQVTLSCSPISGHRSVSWYQQTPGQGLQFLFEYFSETQRNKGNFPGRFSGRQFSNSRSEMNVSTLELGDSALYLCASSLDSTEQYFGPGTRLTVT.

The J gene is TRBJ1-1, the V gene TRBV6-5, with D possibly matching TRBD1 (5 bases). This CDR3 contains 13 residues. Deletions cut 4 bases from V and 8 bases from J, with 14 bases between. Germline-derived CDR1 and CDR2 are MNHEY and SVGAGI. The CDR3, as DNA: TGTGCCAGCAGTTCACGCACTAGGACAGAAGCTTTCTTT. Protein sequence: CASSSRTRTEAFF.

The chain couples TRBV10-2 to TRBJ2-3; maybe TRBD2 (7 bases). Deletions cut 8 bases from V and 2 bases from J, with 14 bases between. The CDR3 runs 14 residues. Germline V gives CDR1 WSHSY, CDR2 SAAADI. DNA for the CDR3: TGCGCCAGCTCCCCCGGGGGGCCCACAGATACGCAGTATTTT. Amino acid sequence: CASSPGGPTDTQYF.